The rows below give T cell receptor beta chains drawn from one sample of a study of blood T cell repertoires in COVID-19. Sequencing was performed with immunoSEQ multiplex PCR; in TCRdb, only in-frame clones are kept and a portion is missing. Of about 130,000 clones listed, 90% were seen once; the top ten hold 4% to 5%. The specimen sequenced was peripheral blood. The receptor set was obtained from a man in his sixties with COVID-19, enrolled during active disease. Both conserved end residues are part of each CDR3.

cdr3_aa v_call
CSAPGEHEQYF TRBV20-1
CASSHPGGEQYF TRBV3-1/TRBV3-2
CASSLVPLNTEAFF TRBV5-1
CATSDWTGGGNEQFF TRBV24-1
CASNERPYEQYF TRBV6-5
CASSQGPLYGYTF TRBV3-1/TRBV3-2
CASSPLLASGMIEQFF TRBV14
CATSGDRGREAQFF TRBV24-1
CAAGRGSTDTQYF TRBV28
CASSPGKDYGYTF TRBV7-8
CSVAGAGNEKLFF TRBV29-1
CASSPLGGTEAFF TRBV12-3/TRBV12-4
CASSTPEGRTEAFF TRBV28
CASSTEVTYEQYF TRBV12-3/TRBV12-4
CASSLPGQGDGTQYF TRBV4-1
CASSERQGWNEQFF TRBV2
CASSPVGDRGDTGELFF TRBV7-3
CAISESWAGDNEKLFF TRBV10-3
CASSQDYRGSGNTIYF TRBV4-2
CASSLGQGGGQPQHF TRBV11-2
CASSRPWEPAVEQYF TRBV19
CASSFSSTNEKLFF TRBV11-2
CASSIARLGNTEAFF TRBV19
CASSPPRRFDRGRDQPQHF TRBV28
CASRPRQGDTDTQYF TRBV25-1
CASSLSLGGRNTEAFF TRBV4-3
CASSTPLLEQYF TRBV19
CAKTDITGELFF TRBV12-3/TRBV12-4
CASSGQGESEKLFF TRBV2
CASSLSGNTIYF TRBV12-3/TRBV12-4
CATTPGTELETQYF TRBV19
CASSLDDSGRASSYEQYF TRBV11-3
CASSSGVGREKLFF TRBV5-8
CASSSYLGTFRHYGYTF TRBV19
CASSLLIGQGVFGYTF TRBV28
CASSLGGQIEKLFF TRBV7-8
CASSKALKRGRVNEAFF TRBV21-1
CSVPDTGELFF TRBV29-1
CAISEATGYYEQYF TRBV10-3